This T cell receptor (beta chain) was sequenced in a study of T cell responses to AZD1222 COVID-19 vaccine. CDR3 length equals 15 residues. V was trimmed by 7 bases and J by 5 bases, leaving 20 bases between them. Germline assignment: CDR1 MDHEN and CDR2 SYDVKM. TCRdb's table, derived via immunoSEQ multiplex PCR, lists solely in-frame clones and lacks some. The top ten clones hold over 1.5% of a sample with around 210,000 clones, approximately 94% of them seen once. This specimen consisted of peripheral blood, obtained 28 days after the second dose of the MenACWY control vaccine. The source is an adult who received the MenACWY meningococcal vaccine as a control. This rearrangement joins TRBV28 to TRBJ1-1, with a possible D match to TRBD1 (5 bases). CDR3 loop: CASNPQGERTTEAFF. As DNA, the CDR3 is TGTGCCAGCAACCCTCAGGGAGAGAGAACGACTGAAGCTTTCTTT.